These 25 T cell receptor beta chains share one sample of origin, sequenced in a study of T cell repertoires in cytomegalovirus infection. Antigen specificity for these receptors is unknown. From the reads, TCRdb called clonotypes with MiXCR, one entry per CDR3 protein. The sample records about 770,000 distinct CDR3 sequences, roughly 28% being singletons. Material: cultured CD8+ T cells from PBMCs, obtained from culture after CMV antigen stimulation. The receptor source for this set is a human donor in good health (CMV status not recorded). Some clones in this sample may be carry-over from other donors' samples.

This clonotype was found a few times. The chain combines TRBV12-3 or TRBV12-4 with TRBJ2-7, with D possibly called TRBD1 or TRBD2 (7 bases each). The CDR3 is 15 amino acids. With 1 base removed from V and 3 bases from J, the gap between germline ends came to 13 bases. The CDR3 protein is CASSLGAGGDYEQYF. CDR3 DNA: TGTGCCAGCAGTTTAGGGGCAGGGGGGGACTACGAGCAGTACTTC.

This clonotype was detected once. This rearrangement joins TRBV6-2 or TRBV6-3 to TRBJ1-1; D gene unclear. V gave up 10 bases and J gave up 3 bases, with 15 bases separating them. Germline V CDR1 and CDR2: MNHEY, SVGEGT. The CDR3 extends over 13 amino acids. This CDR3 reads CATSLGSYTEAFF. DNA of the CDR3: TGTGCCACCTCCTTGGGCAGTTACACTGAAGCTTTCTTT.

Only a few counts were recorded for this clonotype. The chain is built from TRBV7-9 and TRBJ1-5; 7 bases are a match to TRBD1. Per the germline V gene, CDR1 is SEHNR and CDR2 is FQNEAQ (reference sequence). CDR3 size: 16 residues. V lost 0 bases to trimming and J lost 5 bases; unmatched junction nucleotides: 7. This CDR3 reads CASSLAGRGRDQPQHF. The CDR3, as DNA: TGTGCCAGCAGCTTAGCGGGAAGGGGGCGCGATCAGCCCCAGCATTTT.

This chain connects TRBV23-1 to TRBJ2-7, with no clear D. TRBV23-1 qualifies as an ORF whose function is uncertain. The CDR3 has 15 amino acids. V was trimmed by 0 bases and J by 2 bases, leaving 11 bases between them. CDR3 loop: CASSQSVQATYEQYF. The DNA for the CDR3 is TGCGCCAGCAGTCAATCGGTCCAGGCTACCTACGAGCAGTACTTC.

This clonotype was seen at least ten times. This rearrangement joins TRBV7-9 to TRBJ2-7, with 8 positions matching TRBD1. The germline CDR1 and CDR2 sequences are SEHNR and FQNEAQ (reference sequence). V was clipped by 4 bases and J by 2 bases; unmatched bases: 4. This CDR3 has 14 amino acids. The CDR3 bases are TGTGCCAGCAGCTCGCCGGGACAGGCCTACGAGCAGTACTTC. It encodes CASSSPGQAYEQYF.

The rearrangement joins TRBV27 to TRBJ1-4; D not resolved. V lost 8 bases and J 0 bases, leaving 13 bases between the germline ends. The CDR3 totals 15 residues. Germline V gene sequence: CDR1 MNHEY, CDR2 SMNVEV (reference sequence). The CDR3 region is CASATDVTTNEKLFF. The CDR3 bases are TGTGCCAGCGCCACAGATGTTACAACTAATGAAAAACTGTTTTTT.

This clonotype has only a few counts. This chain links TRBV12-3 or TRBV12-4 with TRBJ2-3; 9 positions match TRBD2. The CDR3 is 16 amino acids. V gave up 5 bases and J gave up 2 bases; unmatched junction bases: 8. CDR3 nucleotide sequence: TGTGCCAGCAGTGAACCGGGACTAGCCTTCACAGATACGCAGTATTTT. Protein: CASSEPGLAFTDTQYF.

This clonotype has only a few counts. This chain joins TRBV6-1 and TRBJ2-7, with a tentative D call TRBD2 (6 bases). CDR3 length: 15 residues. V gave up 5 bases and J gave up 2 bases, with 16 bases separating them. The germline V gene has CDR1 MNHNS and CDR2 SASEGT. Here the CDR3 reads CASSPSGTGTYEQYF. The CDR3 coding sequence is TGTGCCAGCAGTCCCTCCGGGACTGGGACCTACGAGCAGTACTTC.

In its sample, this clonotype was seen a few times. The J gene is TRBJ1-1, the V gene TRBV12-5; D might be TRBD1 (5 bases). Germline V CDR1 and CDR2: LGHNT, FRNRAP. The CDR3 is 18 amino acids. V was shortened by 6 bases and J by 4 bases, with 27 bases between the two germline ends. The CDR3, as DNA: TGTGCTAGTGGGCCCCGAGGAGGACCTGGGGGTATGTCCACTGAAGCTTTCTTT. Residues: CASGPRGGPGGMSTEAFF. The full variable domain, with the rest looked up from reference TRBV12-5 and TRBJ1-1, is DARVTQTPRHKVTEMGQEVTMRCQPILGHNTVFWYRQTMMQGLELLAYFRNRAPLDDSGMPKDRFSAEMPDATLATLKIQPSEPRDSAVYFCASGPRGGPGGMSTEAFFGQGTRLTVV.

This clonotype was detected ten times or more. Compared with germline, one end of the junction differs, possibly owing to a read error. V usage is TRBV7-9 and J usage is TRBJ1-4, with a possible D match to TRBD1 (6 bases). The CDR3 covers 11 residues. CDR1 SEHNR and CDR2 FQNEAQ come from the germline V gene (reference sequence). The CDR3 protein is CASSTRGQLLF. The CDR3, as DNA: TGTGCCAGCAGCACCCGGGGGCAGCTACTTTTT.

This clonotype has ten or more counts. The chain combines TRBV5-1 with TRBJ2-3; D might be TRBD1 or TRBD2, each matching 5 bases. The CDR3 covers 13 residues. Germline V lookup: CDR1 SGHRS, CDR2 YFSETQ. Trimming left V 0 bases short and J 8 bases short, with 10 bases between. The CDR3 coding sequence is TGCGCCAGCAGCTTGGGGGACCAGGGTACGCAGTATTTT. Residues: CASSLGDQGTQYF. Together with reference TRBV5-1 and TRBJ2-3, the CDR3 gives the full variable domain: KAGVTQTPRYLIKTRGQQVTLSCSPISGHRSVSWYQQTPGQGLQFLFEYFSETQRNKGNFPGRFSGRQFSNSRSEMNVSTLELGDSALYLCASSLGDQGTQYFGPGTRLTVL.

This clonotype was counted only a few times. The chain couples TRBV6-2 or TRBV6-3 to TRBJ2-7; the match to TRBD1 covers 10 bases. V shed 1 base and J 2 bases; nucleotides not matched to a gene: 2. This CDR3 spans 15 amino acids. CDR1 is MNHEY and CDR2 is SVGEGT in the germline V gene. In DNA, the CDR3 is TGTGCCAGCAGTTACTTGGACAGGGGGACCTACGAGCAGTACGTC. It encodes CASSYLDRGTYEQYV.

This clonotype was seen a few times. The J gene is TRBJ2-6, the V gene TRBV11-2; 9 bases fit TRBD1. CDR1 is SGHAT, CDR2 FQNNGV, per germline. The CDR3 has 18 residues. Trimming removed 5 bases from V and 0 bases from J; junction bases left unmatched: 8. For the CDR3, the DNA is TGTGCCAGCAGCCACCGGGACAGGGTCCTCTCTGGGGCCAACGTCCTGACTTTC. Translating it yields CASSHRDRVLSGANVLTF.

The CDR3 loop reads CASISGGASTDTQYF. The CDR3 nucleotides are TGTGCCAGCATTTCAGGGGGGGCTAGCACAGATACGCAGTATTTT. V usage is TRBV6-2 or TRBV6-3 and J usage is TRBJ2-3; D may match TRBD1 or TRBD2 (7 bases each). Trimming shortened V by 7 bases and J by 0 bases, and 14 bases separated the two germline ends. CDR1 is MNHEY, CDR2 SVGEGT, per germline. The CDR3 spans 15 residues.

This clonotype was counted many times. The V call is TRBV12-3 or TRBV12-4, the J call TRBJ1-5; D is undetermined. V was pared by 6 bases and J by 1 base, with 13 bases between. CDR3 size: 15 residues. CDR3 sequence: CASREEGWSNQPQHF. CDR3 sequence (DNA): TGTGCCAGCAGGGAGGAGGGTTGGAGCAATCAGCCCCAGCATTTT.

CDR3: CASSYSIALGTSGGQLEQFF. DNA of the CDR3: TGTGCCAGCAGTTACTCGATAGCGCTCGGGACTAGCGGGGGGCAGTTGGAGCAGTTCTTC. This chain connects TRBV6-6 to TRBJ2-1; 15 positions match TRBD2. Germline assignment: CDR1 MNHNY and CDR2 SVGAGI (reference sequence). Trimming cost V 0 bases and J 10 bases; bases outside gene matches: 16. The CDR3 is 20 amino acids.

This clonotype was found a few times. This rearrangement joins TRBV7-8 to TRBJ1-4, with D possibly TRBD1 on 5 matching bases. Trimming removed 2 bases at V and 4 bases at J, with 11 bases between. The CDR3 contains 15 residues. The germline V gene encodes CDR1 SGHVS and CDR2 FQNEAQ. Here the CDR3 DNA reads TGTGCCAGCAGCTTACTGGACACTGGTAATGAAAAACTGTTTTTT. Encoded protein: CASSLLDTGNEKLFF.

CDR3 sequence reads: CSVDRTGDEQFF. In nucleotides, the CDR3 is TGCAGCGTTGACCGGACAGGGGATGAGCAGTTCTTC. The gene calls are TRBV29-1 and TRBJ2-1; 9 bases align to TRBD1. Germline V CDR1 and CDR2: SQVTM, ANQGSEA. The CDR3 spans 12 residues. V lost 3 bases to trimming and J lost 8 bases; unmatched junction nucleotides: 2.

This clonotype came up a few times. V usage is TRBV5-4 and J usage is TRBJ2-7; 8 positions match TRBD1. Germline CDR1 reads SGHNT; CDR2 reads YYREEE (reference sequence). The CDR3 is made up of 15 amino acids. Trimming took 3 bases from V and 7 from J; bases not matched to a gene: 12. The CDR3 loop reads CASSSSGGAQGEQYF. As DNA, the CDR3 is TGTGCCAGCAGCTCGTCAGGGGGCGCCCAGGGGGAGCAGTACTTC.

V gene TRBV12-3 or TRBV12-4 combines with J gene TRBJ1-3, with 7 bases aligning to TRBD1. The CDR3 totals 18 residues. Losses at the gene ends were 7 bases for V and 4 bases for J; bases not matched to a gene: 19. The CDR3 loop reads CASTTSRQGGKVGNTIYF. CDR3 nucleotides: TGTGCCAGCACCACCTCCCGACAGGGTGGAAAGGTCGGAAACACCATATATTTT.

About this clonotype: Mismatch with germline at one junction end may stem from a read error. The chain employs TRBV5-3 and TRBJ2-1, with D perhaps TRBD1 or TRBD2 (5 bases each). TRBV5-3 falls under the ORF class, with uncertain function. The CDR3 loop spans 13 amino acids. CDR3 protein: CASSLDRGPKQFF. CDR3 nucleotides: TGTGCCAGCAGCTTGGATCGGGGACCTAAGCAGTTCTTC.

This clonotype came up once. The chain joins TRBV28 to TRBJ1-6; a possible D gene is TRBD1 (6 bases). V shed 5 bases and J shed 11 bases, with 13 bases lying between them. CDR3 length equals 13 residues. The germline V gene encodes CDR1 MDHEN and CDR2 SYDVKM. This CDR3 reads CASSILGGTPLHF. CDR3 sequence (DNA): TGTGCCAGCAGTATTTTAGGGGGGACACCCCTCCACTTT.

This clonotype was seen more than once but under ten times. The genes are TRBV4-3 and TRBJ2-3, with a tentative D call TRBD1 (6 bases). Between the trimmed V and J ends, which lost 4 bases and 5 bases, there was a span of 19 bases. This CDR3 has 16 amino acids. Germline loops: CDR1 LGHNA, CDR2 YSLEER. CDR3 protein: CASSPLGGPERDTQYF. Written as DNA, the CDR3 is TGCGCCAGCAGCCCCCTTGGGGGCCCGGAGAGAGATACGCAGTATTTT.

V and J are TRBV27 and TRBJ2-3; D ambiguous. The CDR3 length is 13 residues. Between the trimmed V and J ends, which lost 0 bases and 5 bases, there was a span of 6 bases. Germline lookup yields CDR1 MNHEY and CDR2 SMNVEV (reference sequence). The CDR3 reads CASSLSSRDTQYF. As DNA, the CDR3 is TGTGCCAGCAGTTTATCGTCACGAGATACGCAGTATTTT.

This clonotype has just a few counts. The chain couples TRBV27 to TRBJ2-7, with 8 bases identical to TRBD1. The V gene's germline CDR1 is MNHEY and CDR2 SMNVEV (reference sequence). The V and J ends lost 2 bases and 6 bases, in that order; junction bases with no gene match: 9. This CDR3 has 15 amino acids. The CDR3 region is CASSLQGDRGGEQYF. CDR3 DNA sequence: TGTGCCAGCAGTTTACAGGGCGACAGGGGAGGCGAGCAGTACTTC.